This TCR beta chain stems from a study of blood T cell repertoires in COVID-19. In the study overall: The origin of the acute and convalescent COVID-19 samples was the United States, Italy and Spain. Sources were T cells, B-cell-depleted T cells, or PBMCs; the material itself was cDNA or gDNA.

V lost 3 bases, J lost 4 bases, and 3 bases stayed unmatched. Germline CDR1 SGDLS, CDR2 YYNGEE. The CDR3 runs to 15 residues. Original handling: Amplification from reference gene primers served as the basis for estimated nucleated cell counts. Data came from immunoSEQ multiplex PCR; TCRdb stores just in-frame clones and leaves some out. Clone size and V and J calls were adopted from that table, with D and trimming inferred from the DNA. The sample holds about 83,000 clones, about 85% seen once. Sequenced: peripheral blood. The rearrangement links TRBV9 to TRBJ2-5; 13 nucleotides align to TRBD2. The receptor was isolated from a woman between 45 and 60 years old with active or convalescent COVID-19. The CDR3 spells CASSGGTSGVETQYF. CDR3 nucleotide sequence: TGTGCCAGCAGCGGCGGGACTAGCGGGGTAGAGACCCAGTACTTC.